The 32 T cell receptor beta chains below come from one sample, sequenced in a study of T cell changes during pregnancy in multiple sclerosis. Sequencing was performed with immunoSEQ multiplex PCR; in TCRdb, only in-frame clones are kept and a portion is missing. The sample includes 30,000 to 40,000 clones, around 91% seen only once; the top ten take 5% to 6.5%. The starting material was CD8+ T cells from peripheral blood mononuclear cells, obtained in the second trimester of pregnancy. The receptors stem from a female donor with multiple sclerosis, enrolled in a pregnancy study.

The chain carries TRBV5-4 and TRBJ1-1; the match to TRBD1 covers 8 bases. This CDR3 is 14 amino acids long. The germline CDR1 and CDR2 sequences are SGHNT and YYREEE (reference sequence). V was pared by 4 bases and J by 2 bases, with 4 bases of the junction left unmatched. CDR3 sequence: CASSPDRGNTEAFF. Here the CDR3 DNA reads TGTGCCAGCAGCCCAGACAGGGGAAACACTGAAGCTTTCTTT.

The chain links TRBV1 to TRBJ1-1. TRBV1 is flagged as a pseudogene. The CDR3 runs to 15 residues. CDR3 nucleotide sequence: TGCACCAGCAGCCAGCAGGGACTGATGAACACTGAAGCTTTCTTT. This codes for CTSSQQGLMNTEAFF.

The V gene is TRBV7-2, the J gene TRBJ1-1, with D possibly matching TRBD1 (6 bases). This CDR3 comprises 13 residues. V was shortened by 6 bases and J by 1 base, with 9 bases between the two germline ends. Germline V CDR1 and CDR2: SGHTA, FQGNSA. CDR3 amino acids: CASSQTGNTEAFF. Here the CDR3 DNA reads TGTGCCAGCAGTCAGACAGGGAACACTGAAGCTTTCTTT.

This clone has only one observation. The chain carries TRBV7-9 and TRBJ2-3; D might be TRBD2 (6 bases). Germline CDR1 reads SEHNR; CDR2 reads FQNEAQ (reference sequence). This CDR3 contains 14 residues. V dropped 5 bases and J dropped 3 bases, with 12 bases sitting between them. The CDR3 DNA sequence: TGTGCCAGCAGCACTGGGACTTCTACAGATACGCAGTATTTT. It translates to CASSTGTSTDTQYF.

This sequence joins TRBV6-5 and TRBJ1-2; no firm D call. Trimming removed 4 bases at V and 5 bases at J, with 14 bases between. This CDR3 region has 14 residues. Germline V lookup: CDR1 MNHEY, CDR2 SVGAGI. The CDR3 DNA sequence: TGTGCCAGCAGTTCTCGAGCAGGCCCTTATGGCTACACCTTC. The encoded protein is CASSSRAGPYGYTF.

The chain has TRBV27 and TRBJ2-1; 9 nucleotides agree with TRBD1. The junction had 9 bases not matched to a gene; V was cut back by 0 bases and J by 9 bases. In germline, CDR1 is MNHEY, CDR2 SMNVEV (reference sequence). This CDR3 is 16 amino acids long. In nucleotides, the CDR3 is TGTGCCAGCAGTTTATCGAGGACCGGGACAGGGTTTGAGCAGTTCTTC. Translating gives CASSLSRTGTGFEQFF.

The CDR3 here is CASSQQGSGNTIYF. CDR3 DNA sequence: TGTGCCAGCAGCCAACAGGGTTCTGGAAACACCATATATTTT. This chain connects TRBV5-6 to TRBJ1-3, with D possibly matching TRBD1 (6 bases). This CDR3 comprises 14 residues. Germline V CDR1 and CDR2: SGHDT, YYEEEE. V was clipped by 4 bases and J by 1 base, with 9 bases between them.

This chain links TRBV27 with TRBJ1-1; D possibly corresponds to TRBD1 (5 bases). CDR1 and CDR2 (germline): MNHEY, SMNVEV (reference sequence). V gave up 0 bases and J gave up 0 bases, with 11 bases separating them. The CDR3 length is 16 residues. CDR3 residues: CASSLSERGMNTEAFF. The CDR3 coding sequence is TGTGCCAGCAGTTTATCAGAAAGGGGCATGAACACTGAAGCTTTCTTT.

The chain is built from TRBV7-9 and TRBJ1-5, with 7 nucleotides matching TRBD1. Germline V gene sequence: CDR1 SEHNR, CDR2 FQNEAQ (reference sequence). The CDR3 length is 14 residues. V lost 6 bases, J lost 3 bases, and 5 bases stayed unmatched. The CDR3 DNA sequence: TGTGCCAGCAGTTCGACAGGGACCAATCAGCCCCAGCATTTT. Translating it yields CASSSTGTNQPQHF.

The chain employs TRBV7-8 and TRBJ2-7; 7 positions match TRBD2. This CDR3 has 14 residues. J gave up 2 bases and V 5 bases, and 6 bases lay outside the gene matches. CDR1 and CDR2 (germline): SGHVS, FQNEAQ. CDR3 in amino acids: CASSPRGETYEQYF. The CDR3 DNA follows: TGTGCCAGCAGCCCCCGGGGGGAAACCTACGAGCAGTACTTC.

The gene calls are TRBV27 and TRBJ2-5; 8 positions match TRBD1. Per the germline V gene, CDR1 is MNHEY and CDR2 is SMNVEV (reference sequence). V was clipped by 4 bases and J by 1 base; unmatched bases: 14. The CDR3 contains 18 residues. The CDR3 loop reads CASSSGTGNPLSQETQYF. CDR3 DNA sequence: TGTGCCAGCAGTTCGGGGACAGGAAACCCCCTCTCCCAAGAGACCCAGTACTTC.

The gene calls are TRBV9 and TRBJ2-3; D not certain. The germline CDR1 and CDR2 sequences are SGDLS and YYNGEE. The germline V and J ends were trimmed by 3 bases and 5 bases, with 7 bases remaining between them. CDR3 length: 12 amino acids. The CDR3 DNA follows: TGTGCCAGCAGCGACTCTGGAGATACGCAGTATTTT. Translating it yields CASSDSGDTQYF.

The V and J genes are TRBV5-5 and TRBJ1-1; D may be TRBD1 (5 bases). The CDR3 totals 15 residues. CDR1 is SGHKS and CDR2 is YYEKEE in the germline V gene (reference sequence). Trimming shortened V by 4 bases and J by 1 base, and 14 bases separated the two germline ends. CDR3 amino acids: CASSLAGRTNTEAFF. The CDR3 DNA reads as TGTGCCAGCAGCCTCGCGGGACGGACGAACACTGAAGCTTTCTTT.

DNA for the CDR3: TGTGCCAGCAGCTTAGGGGGGGGGCACACAGATACGCAGTATTTT. This codes for CASSLGGGHTDTQYF. This sequence joins TRBV7-9 and TRBJ2-3; the D gene is possibly TRBD2 (7 bases). Trimming stripped 1 base from V and 2 bases from J, with 10 bases between. The CDR3 is 15 residues long. Per the germline V gene, CDR1 is SEHNR and CDR2 is FQNEAQ (reference sequence).

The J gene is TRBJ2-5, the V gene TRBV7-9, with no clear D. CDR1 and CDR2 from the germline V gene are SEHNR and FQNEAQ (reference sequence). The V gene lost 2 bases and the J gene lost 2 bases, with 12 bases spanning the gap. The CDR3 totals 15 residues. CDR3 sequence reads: CASSLPELEQETQYF. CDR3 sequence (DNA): TGTGCCAGCAGCTTACCCGAATTAGAGCAAGAGACCCAGTACTTC.

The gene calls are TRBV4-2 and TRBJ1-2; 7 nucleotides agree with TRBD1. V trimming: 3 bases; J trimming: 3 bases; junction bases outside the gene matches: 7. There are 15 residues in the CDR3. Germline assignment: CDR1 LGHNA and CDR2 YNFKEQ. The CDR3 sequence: CASSQATGLDYGYTF. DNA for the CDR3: TGTGCCAGCAGCCAGGCGACAGGGCTGGACTATGGCTACACCTTC.

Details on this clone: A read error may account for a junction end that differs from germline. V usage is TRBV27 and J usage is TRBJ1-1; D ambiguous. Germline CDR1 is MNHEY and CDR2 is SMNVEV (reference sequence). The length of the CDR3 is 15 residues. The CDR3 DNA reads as TGTGCCAGCACTTTAAGGAGGAATTTGAACACTGAAGCTTTCTTT. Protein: CASTLRRNLNTEAFF.

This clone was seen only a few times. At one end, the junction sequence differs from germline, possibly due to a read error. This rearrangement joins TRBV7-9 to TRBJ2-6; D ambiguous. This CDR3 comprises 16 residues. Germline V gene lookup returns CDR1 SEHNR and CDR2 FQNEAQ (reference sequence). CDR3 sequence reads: CASSPGRASEANVLTF. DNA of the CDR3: TGTGCCAGCAGCCCCGGCAGAGCGTCTGAGGCCAACGTCCTGACTTTC.

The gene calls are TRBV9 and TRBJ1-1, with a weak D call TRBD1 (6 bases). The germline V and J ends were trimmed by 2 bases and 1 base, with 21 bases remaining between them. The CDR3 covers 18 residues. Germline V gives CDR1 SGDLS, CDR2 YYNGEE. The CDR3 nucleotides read TGTGCCAGCAGCGTCACCGACAGGCGTGAAAAATGGAACACTGAAGCTTTCTTT. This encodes CASSVTDRREKWNTEAFF.

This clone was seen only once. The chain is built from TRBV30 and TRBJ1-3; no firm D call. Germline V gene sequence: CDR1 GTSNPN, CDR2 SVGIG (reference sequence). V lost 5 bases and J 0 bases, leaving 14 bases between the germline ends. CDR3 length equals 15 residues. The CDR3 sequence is CAWAPVLSSGNTIYF. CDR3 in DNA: TGTGCCTGGGCCCCCGTACTGAGCTCTGGAAACACCATATATTTT.

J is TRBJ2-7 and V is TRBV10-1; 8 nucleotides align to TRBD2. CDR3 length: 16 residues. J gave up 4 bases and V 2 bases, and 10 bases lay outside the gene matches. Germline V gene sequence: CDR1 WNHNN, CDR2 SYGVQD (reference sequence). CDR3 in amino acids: CASSEVLAGALYEQYF. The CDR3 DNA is TGCGCCAGCAGTGAGGTTCTAGCGGGTGCCCTTTACGAGCAGTACTTC.

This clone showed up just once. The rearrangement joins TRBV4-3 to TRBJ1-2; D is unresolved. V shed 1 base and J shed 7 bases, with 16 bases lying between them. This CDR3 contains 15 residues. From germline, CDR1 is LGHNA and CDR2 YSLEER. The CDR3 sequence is CASSQVGEGFSGYTF. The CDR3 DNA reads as TGCGCCAGCAGCCAAGTTGGGGAGGGATTTTCTGGCTACACCTTC.

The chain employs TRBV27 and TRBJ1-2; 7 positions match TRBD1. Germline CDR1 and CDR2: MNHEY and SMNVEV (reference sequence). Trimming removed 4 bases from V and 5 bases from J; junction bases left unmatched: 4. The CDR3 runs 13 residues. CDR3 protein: CASSYLQGYGYTF. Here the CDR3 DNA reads TGTGCCAGCAGTTACCTACAGGGGTATGGCTACACCTTC.

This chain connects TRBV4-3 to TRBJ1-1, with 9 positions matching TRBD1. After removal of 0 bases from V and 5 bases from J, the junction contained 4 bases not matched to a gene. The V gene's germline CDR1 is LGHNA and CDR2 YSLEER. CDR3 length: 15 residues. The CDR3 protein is CASSQDGQGRTEAFF. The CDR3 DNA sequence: TGCGCCAGCAGCCAAGACGGACAGGGGCGGACTGAAGCTTTCTTT.

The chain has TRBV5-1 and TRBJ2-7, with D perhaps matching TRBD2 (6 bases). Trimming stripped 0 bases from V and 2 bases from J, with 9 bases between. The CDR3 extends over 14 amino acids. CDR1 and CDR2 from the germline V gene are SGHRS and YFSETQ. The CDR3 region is CASSLGSGAYEQYF. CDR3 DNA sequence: TGCGCCAGCAGCTTGGGGTCGGGGGCCTACGAGCAGTACTTC.

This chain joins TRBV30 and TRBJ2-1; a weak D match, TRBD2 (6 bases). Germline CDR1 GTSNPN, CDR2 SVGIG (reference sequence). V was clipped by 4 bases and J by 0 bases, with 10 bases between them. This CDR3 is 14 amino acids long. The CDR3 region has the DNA TGTGCCTGGAAGGACGGGAGCTCCTACAATGAGCAGTTCTTC. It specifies CAWKDGSSYNEQFF.

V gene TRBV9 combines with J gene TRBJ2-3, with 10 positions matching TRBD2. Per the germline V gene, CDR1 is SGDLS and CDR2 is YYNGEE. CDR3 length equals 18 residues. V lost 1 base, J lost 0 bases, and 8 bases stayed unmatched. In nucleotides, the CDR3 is TGTGCCAGCAGCGTACCGGATAGCGGGGGGAAGAGCACAGATACGCAGTATTTT. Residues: CASSVPDSGGKSTDTQYF. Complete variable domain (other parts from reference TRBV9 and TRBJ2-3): DSGVTQTPKHLITATGQRVTLRCSPRSGDLSVYWYQQSLDQGLQFLIQYYNGEERAKGNILERFSAQQFPDLHSELNLSSLELGDSALYFCASSVPDSGGKSTDTQYFGPGTRLTVL.

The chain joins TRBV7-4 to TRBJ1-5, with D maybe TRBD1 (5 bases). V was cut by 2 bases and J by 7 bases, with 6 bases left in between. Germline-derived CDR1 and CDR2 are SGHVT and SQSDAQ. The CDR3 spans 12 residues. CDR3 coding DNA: TGTGCCAGCAGCTTACAGGGCCAGCCCCAGCATTTT. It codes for CASSLQGQPQHF.

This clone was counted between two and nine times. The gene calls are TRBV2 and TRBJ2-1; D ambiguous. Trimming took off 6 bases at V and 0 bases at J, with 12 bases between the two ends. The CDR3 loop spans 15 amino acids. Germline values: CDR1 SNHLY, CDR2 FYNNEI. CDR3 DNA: TGTGCCAGCAGCTCCATTAGGAGCTCCTACAATGAGCAGTTCTTC. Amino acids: CASSSIRSSYNEQFF.

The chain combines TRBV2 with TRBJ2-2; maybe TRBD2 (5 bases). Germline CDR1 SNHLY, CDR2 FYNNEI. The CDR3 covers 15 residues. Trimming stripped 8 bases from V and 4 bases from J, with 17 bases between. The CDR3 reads CASRAWSAGTGELFF. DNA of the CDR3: TGTGCCAGCCGGGCCTGGTCCGCGGGCACCGGGGAGCTGTTTTTT.

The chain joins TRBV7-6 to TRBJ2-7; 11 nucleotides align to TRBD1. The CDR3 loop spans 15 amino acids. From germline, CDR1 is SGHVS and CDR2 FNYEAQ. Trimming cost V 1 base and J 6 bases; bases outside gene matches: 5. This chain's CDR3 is CASSLVPGQGGEQYF. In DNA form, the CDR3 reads TGTGCCAGCAGCTTAGTTCCGGGACAGGGGGGCGAGCAGTACTTC.

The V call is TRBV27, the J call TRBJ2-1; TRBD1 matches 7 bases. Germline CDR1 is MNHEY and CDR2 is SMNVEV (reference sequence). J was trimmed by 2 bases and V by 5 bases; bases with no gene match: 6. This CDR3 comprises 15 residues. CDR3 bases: TGTGCCAGCAGTGAACAGGGGTCCCCCTACAATGAGCAGTTCTTC. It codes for CASSEQGSPYNEQFF.